The sequence of this TCR beta chain was determined in a study of blood T cell repertoires in COVID-19. Study context: Sites across the United States, Italy and Spain contributed samples from acute and convalescent COVID-19. In each case, the material was cDNA or gDNA derived from T cells, B-cell-depleted T cells, or PBMCs.

Authors' analysis steps: It was from reference gene primer amplification that nucleated cell counts were estimated. Assay used: immunoSEQ multiplex PCR; TCRdb lists only in-frame clones, some missing. V and J calls and clone size are those listed in that table; D and trimming were worked out from the DNA. The repertoire holds about 120,000 clones, 75% to 90% seen once, with around 8% in the top ten. The origin of this receptor is a woman aged 40-49 years with acute or convalescent COVID-19. Sample: peripheral blood.

The CDR3 coding sequence is TGTGCCAGCAGCTTGTTTGGGCAGGGGGTGATAGGGACTGAAGCTTTCTTT. This codes for CASSLFGQGVIGTEAFF. This rearrangement joins TRBV5-6 to TRBJ1-1, with 7 bases matching TRBD1. CDR3 length equals 17 residues. The trim removed 1 base at V and 5 bases at J, leaving 14 bases unmatched. Germline V CDR1 and CDR2: SGHDT, YYEEEE.